This T cell receptor (beta chain) is from a study of shared clonotypes between healthy human individuals. The data were produced by immunoSEQ multiplex PCR, yet TCRdb's version contains in-frame clones alone and is incomplete. The sample has approximately 530,000 clones; 90% to 97% are singletons. Sequenced: naive CD4+ T cells sorted from blood. Described subset: CD45RA+ positively selected. The clonotype comes from a woman in her 30s in good health.

CDR3 in amino acids: CASSPGQGNHNEQFF. DNA of the CDR3: TGTGCCAGCAGCCCCGGACAGGGTAATCACAATGAGCAGTTCTTC. The gene calls are TRBV5-4 and TRBJ2-1; 8 nucleotides agree with TRBD1. The germline CDR1 and CDR2 sequences are SGHNT and YYREEE (reference sequence). The CDR3 sequence is 15 residues long. J gave up 5 bases and V 4 bases, and 8 bases lay outside the gene matches.